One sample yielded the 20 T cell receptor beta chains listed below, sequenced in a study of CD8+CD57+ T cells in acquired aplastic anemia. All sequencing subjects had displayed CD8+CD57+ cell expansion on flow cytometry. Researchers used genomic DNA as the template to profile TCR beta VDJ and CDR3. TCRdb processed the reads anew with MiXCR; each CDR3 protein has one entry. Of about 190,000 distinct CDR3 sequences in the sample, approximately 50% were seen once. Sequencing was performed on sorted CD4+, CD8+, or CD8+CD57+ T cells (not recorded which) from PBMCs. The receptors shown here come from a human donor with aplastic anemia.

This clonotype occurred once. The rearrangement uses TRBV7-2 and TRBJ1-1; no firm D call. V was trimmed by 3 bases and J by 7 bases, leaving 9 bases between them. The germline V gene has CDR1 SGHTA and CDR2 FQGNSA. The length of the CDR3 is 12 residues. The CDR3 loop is CASSFELGEAFF. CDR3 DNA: TGTGCCAGCAGCTTTGAGCTGGGTGAAGCTTTCTTT. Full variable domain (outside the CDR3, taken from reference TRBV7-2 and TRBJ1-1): GAGVSQSPSNKVTEKGKDVELRCDPISGHTALYWYRQSLGQGLEFLIYFQGNSAPDKSGLPSDRFSAERTGGSVSTLTIQRTQQEDSAVYLCASSFELGEAFFGQGTRLTVV.

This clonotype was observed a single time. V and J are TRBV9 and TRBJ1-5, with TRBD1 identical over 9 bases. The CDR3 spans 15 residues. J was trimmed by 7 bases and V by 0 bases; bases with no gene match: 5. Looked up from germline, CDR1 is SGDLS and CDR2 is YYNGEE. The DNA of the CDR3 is TGTGCCAGCAGCGTAGGGGACAGGGATAGGCAGCCCCAGCATTTT. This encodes CASSVGDRDRQPQHF.

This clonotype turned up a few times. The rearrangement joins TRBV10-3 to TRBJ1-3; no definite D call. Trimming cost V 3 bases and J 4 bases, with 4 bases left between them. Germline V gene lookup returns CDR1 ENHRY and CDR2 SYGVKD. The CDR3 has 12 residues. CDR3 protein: CAISDGGNTIYF. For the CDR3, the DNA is TGTGCCATCAGTGACGGAGGAAACACCATATATTTT.

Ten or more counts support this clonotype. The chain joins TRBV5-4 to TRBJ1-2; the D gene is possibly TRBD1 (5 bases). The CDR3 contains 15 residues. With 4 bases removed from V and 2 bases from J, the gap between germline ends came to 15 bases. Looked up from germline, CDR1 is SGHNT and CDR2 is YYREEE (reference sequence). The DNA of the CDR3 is TGTGCCAGCAGCCTAGCGGGGCACCAGAACTATGGCTACACCTTC. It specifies CASSLAGHQNYGYTF.

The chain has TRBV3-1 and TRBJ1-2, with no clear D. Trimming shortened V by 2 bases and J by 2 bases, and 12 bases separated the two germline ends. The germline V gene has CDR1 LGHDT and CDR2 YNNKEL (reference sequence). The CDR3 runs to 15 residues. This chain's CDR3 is CASSQMIPLNYGYTF. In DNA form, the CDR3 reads TGTGCCAGCAGCCAAATGATCCCATTAAACTATGGCTACACCTTC.

CDR3 in DNA: TGCGCCAGCAGCTTGAGCGGGGGGGCCCCTGATACGCAGTATTTT. As protein: CASSLSGGAPDTQYF. The chain has TRBV5-1 and TRBJ2-3; 10 positions match TRBD2. There are 15 residues in the CDR3. Germline trimming cut 1 base from V and 6 bases from J; bases unmatched to any gene: 5. The germline V gene encodes CDR1 SGHRS and CDR2 YFSETQ.

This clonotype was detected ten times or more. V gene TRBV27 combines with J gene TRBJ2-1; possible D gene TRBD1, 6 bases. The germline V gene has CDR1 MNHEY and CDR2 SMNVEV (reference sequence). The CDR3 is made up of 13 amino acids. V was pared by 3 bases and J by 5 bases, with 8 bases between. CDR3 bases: TGTGCCAGCAGTTTGCGACAGGACAATGAGCAGTTCTTC. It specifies CASSLRQDNEQFF.

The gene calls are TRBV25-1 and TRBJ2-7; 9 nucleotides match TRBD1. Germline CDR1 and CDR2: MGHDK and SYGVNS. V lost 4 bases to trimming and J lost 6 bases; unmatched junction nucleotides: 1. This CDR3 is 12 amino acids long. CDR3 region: CASSGQGGEQYF. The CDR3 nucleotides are TGTGCCAGCAGTGGACAGGGGGGCGAGCAGTACTTC.

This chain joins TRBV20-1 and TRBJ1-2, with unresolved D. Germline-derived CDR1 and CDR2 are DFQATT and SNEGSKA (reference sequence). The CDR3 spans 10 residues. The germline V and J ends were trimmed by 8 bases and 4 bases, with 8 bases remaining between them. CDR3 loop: CSQNSYGYTF. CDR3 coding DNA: TGCAGTCAAAACTCCTATGGCTACACCTTC.

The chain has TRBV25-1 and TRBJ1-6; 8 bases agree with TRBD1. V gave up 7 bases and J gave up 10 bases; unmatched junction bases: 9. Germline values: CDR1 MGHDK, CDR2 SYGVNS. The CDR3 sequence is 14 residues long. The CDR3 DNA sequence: TGTGCCAGCACCACCGGGACAGGATACTCACCCCTCCACTTT. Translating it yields CASTTGTGYSPLHF. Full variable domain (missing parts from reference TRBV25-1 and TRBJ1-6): EADIYQTPRYLVIGTGKKITLECSQTMGHDKMYWYQQDPGMELHLIHYSYGVNSTEKGDLSSESTVSRIRTEHFPLTLESARPSHTSQYLCASTTGTGYSPLHFGNGTRLTVT.

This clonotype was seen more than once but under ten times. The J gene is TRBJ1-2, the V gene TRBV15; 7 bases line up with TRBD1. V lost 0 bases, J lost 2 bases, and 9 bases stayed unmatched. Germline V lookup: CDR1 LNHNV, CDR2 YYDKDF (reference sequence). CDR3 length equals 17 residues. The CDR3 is CATSRDNEGAFNYGYTF. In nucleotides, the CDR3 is TGTGCCACCAGCAGAGATAACGAGGGGGCTTTCAACTATGGCTACACCTTC.

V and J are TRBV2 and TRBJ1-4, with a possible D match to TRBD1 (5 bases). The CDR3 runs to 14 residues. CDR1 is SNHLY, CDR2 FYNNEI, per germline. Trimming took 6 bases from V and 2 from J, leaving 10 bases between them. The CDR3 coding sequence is TGTGCCAGCAGGACCACAGGCACTAATGAAAAACTGTTTTTT. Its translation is CASRTTGTNEKLFF.

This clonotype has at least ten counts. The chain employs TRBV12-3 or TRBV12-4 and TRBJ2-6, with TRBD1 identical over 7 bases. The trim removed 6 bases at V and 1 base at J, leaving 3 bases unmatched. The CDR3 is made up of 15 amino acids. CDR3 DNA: TGTGCCAGCAGCTTGGGACAGTCTGGGGCCAACGTCCTGACTTTC. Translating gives CASSLGQSGANVLTF.

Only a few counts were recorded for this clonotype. CDR3 sequence: CAWSVGASYEQYF. The CDR3, as DNA: TGTGCCTGGAGTGTGGGGGCCTCCTACGAGCAGTACTTC. The rearrangement uses TRBV30 and TRBJ2-7; D may be TRBD1 (6 bases). Germline values: CDR1 GTSNPN, CDR2 SVGIG (reference sequence). The V and J ends lost 0 bases and 0 bases respectively, with 6 bases between them. The CDR3 contains 13 residues.

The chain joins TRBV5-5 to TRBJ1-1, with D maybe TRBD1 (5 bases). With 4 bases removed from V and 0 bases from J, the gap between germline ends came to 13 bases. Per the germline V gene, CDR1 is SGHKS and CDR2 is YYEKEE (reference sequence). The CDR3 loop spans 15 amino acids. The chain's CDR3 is CASSLEAGLNTEAFF. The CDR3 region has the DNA TGTGCCAGCAGCCTGGAGGCGGGACTGAACACTGAAGCTTTCTTT.

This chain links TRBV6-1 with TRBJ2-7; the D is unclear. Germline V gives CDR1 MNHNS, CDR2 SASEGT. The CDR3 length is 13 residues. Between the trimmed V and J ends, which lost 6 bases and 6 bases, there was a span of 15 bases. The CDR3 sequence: CASRIGRLTEQYF. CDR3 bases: TGTGCCAGCAGAATAGGCAGGCTAACCGAGCAGTACTTC.

CDR3 sequence reads: CASSQTAGTSTDTQYF. CDR3 bases: TGTGCCAGCAGCCAAACCGCGGGGACAAGCACAGATACGCAGTATTTT. The chain uses TRBV14 and TRBJ2-3; perhaps D is TRBD1 or TRBD2 (6 bases each). CDR1 and CDR2 from the germline V gene are SGHDN and FVKESK. This CDR3 has 16 residues. Trimming shortened V by 2 bases and J by 0 bases, and 12 bases separated the two germline ends.

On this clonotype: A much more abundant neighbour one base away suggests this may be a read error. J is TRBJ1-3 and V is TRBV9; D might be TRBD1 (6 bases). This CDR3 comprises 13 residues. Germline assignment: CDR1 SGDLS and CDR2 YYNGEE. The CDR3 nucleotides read TGTGTCAGCAGCCCCCAGGGGTGGGACACCATATATTTT. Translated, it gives CVSSPQGWDTIYF.

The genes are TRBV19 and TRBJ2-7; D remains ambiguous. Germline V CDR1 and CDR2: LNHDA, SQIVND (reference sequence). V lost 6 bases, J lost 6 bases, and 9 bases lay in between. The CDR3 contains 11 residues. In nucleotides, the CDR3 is TGTGCCAGTAGGGGGATAAGCGAGCAGTACTTC. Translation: CASRGISEQYF.

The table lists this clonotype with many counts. This chain's CDR3 is CATSGGGSGNEQFF. The CDR3, as DNA: TGTGCCACCAGTGGGGGGGGATCTGGCAATGAGCAGTTCTTC. The V and J genes are TRBV24-1 and TRBJ2-1; 7 nucleotides align to TRBD2. The CDR3 sequence is 14 residues long. The V gene's germline CDR1 is KGHDR and CDR2 SFDVKD. The junction had 6 bases not matched to a gene; V was cut back by 5 bases and J by 6 bases.